The source of this TCR beta chain is a study of T cells in Graves' hyperthyroidism and ophthalmopathy. The CDR3 sequence is 12 residues long. V gave up 3 bases and J gave up 2 bases, with 4 bases separating them. CDR1 is SGHRS and CDR2 is YFSETQ in the germline V gene. It was RNA transcripts that yielded the amplified TCR beta CDR3 regions. A first-round RT-PCR of the TCR CDR3 used the HTBI primer set. TCRdb independently ran MiXCR on the multiplex PCR reads; one entry per CDR3 protein. Of 250,000 or so distinct CDR3 sequences listed, roughly 15% are singletons. In the ophthalmopathy cohort, Clinical Activity Score was at least 3, NOSPECS grade at least 4, and duration under 3 months. The table lists this clonotype with many counts.

The chain joins TRBV5-1 to TRBJ2-3; the D is unclear. The sequence was obtained from a woman aged 18-30 years with Graves' ophthalmopathy. The sequenced material came from blood. For the CDR3, the DNA is TGCGCCAGCAGCTGGAACACAGATACGCAGTATTTT. This translates into CASSWNTDTQYF.